This T cell receptor (beta chain) stems from a study of cytomegalovirus exposure and HLA in healthy donors. Both 60 Vbeta primers and 13 Jbeta primers went into the PCR. Using immunoSEQ multiplex PCR, the repertoire was profiled, and TCRdb retains in-frame clones only, with some absent. The repertoire consists of about 140,000 clones, with around 80% occurring once and the leading ten covering 2% to 2.5%. Unmatched junction bases numbered 11, after V lost 6 bases and J lost 4 bases. CDR1 MNHEY and CDR2 SMNVEV come from the germline V gene (reference sequence). The CDR3 runs to 18 residues. Sample: PBMCs. V usage is TRBV27 and J usage is TRBJ2-2; 13 bases are shared with TRBD2. This TCR came from a man in his fifties or sixties in good health and CMV-seronegative. DNA of the CDR3: TGTGCCAGCAGATTGATGTATACTAGCGGGGGGGCCACCGGGGAGCTGTTTTTT. Translated, it gives CASRLMYTSGGATGELFF.